The text below deals with one TCR beta chain. Its specificity is unknown. The entry originates in a study of graft-versus-host responses after intestinal transplantation. Study background: Among the recipients, all got anti-thymocyte globulin induction and then tacrolimus and steroids for approximately 3 years.

Study-level results: HvG clone declines early post-transplant were associated with peak circulating GvH levels.

Clones were read by immunoSEQ multiplex PCR, and TCRdb kept only the in-frame ones, dropping some. The table shows more than 100,000 clones, with 80% to 95% occurring only once. The CDR3 extends over 12 amino acids. Germline V lookup: CDR1 MNHNS, CDR2 SASEGT. V was clipped by 6 bases and J by 8 bases, with 13 bases between them. The sequences come from unstimulated CD4+ T cells sorted from spleen or lymph node cells, collected before intestinal transplant. This receptor was obtained from a human donor who received an intestinal transplant. The V and J genes are TRBV6-1 and TRBJ1-2, with no clear D. DNA for the CDR3: TGTGCCAGCAGGGAACTCGGTTGGGGCTACACCTTC. It yields the protein CASRELGWGYTF.